This T cell receptor (beta chain) derives from a study of control samples from healthy donors and cancer patients. The CDR3 covers 13 residues. Germline assignment: CDR1 LNHNV and CDR2 YYDKDF (reference sequence). With 1 base removed from V and 3 bases from J, the gap between germline ends came to 6 bases. Profiled with immunoSEQ multiplex PCR; TCRdb holds only in-frame clones, not every one. The sample lists about 170,000 clones, approximately 92% occurring once. A word on this clone: The sample contains more than one DNA sequence encoding this CDR3.

Sequenced: blood. The clonotype originates from a woman aged 55-69 years in good health. The chain recombines TRBV15 with TRBJ1-1; D call uncertain. The DNA for the CDR3 is TGTGCCACCAGCAGAGGCGGGGACACTGAAGCTTTCTTT. Protein sequence: CATSRGGDTEAFF.